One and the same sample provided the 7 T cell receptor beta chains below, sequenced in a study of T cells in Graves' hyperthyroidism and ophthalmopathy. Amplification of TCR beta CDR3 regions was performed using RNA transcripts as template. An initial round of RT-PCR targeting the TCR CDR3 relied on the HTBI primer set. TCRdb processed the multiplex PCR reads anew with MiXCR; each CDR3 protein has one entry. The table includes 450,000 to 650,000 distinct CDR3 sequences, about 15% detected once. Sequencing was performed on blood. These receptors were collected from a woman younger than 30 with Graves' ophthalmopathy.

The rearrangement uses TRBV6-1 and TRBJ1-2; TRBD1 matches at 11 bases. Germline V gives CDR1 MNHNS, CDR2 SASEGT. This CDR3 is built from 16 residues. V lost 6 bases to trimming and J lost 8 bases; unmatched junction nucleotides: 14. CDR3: CASSGTGGIDPSGYTF. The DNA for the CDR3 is TGTGCCAGCAGCGGGACAGGGGGTATAGATCCGAGCGGCTACACCTTC.

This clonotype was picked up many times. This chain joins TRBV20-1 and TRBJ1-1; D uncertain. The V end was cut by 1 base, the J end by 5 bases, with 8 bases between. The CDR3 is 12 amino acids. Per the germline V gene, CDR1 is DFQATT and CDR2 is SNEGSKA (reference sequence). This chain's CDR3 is CSARGGRTEAFF. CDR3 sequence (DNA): TGCAGTGCTAGAGGCGGGCGGACTGAAGCTTTCTTT.

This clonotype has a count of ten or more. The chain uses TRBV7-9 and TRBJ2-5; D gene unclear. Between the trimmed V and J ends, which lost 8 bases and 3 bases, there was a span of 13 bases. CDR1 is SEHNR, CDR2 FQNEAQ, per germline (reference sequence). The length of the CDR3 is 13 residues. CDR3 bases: TGTGCCAGCCAGCAACAGAATGAAGAGACCCAGTACTTC. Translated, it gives CASQQQNEETQYF.

CDR3 residues: CASSQDTGGSSYEQYF. The CDR3 nucleotides read TGCGCCAGCAGCCAAGACACGGGAGGGAGCTCCTACGAGCAGTACTTC. J is TRBJ2-7 and V is TRBV4-3; 8 bases align to TRBD2. The CDR3 extends over 16 amino acids. Unmatched junction bases numbered 4, after V lost 0 bases and J lost 0 bases. Germline V lookup: CDR1 LGHNA, CDR2 YSLEER.

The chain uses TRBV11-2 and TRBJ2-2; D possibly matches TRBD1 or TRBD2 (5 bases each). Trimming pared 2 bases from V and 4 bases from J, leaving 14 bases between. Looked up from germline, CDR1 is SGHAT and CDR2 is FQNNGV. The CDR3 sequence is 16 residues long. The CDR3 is CASSLPRGRGTGELFF. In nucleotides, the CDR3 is TGTGCCAGCAGCTTACCCCGGGGACGCGGCACCGGGGAGCTGTTTTTT.

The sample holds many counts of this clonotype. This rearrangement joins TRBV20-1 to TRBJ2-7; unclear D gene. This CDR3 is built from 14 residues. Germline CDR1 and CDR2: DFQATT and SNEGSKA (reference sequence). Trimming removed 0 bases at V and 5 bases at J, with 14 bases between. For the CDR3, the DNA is TGCAGTGCTAGAGACGACTCTCGTCGGAACGAGCAGTACTTC. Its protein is CSARDDSRRNEQYF.

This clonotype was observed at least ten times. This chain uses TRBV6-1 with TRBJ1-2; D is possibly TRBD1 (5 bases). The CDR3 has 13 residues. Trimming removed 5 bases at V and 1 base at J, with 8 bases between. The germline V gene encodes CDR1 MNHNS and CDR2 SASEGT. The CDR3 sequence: CASSTRVNYGYTF. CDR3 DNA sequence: TGTGCCAGCAGTACCAGGGTTAACTATGGCTACACCTTC.